This entry lists 21 T cell receptor beta chains sequenced from one sample in a study of T-cell memory formation after mild COVID-19. TCRdb passed the 5' RACE reads through MiXCR, listing each CDR3 protein once. Among about 320,000 distinct CDR3 sequences listed, about 13% were seen once. The specimen sequenced was PBMCs or a T cell subset sorted from them (not recorded which). These receptors came from a man aged 18 to 30 who had mild COVID-19 (a few samples of this study predate the infection). Cell type and time point are not known.

This clonotype was detected ten times or more. J is TRBJ2-7 and V is TRBV6-2 or TRBV6-3, with D possibly being TRBD2 (5 bases). CDR1 MNHEY and CDR2 SVGEGT come from the germline V gene. V lost 6 bases, J lost 3 bases, and 9 bases lay in between. The CDR3 consists of 12 residues. The CDR3 coding sequence is TGTGCCAGCAGCCCCCGGGGCTACGAGCAGTACGTC. Protein sequence: CASSPRGYEQYV.

The V and J genes are TRBV5-6 and TRBJ2-5, with 8 positions matching TRBD1. CDR3 length equals 15 residues. Germline-derived CDR1 and CDR2 are SGHDT and YYEEEE. After removal of 2 bases from V and 2 bases from J, the junction contained 5 bases not matched to a gene. The chain's CDR3 is CASSLWTGFQETQYF. In DNA form, the CDR3 reads TGTGCCAGCAGCTTATGGACAGGGTTTCAAGAGACCCAGTACTTC.

This chain links TRBV20-1 with TRBJ2-7; D is possibly TRBD1 (6 bases). There are 14 residues in the CDR3. Per germline, CDR1 DFQATT and CDR2 SNEGSKA (reference sequence). V dropped 5 bases and J dropped 1 base, with 15 bases sitting between them. CDR3: CSALGDITSYEQYF. In DNA form, the CDR3 reads TGCAGTGCTTTAGGGGACATAACATCCTACGAGCAGTACTTC.

This clonotype has more than one count but fewer than ten. The rearrangement uses TRBV12-3 or TRBV12-4 and TRBJ1-6; D may be TRBD1 (6 bases). The CDR3 totals 13 residues. Trimming cost V 7 bases and J 9 bases, with 13 bases left between them. CDR3 loop: CASTNRAASPLHF. Written as DNA, the CDR3 is TGTGCCAGCACCAACAGGGCTGCTTCACCCCTCCACTTT.

This clonotype was seen only a few times. V gene TRBV9 combines with J gene TRBJ2-1, with TRBD2 matching 8 bases. The CDR3 length is 17 residues. Germline lookup yields CDR1 SGDLS and CDR2 YYNGEE. The V gene end was trimmed by 3 bases and the J gene end by 0 bases; junction bases not matched to a gene: 8. This CDR3 is CASSESVRGASYNEQFF. CDR3 nucleotide sequence: TGTGCCAGCAGCGAGAGCGTGCGGGGGGCCTCCTACAATGAGCAGTTCTTC.

This clonotype was detected a few times. The chain uses TRBV11-2 and TRBJ2-3; 8 bases agree with TRBD2. The germline CDR1 and CDR2 sequences are SGHAT and FQNNGV. The CDR3 has 15 amino acids. With V trimmed by 3 bases and J by 2 bases, 4 bases remained unmatched. The CDR3 DNA reads TGTGCCAGCAGCTTGGGACTAGTTCCCACAGATACGCAGTATTTT. Protein product: CASSLGLVPTDTQYF.

This clonotype was counted only a few times. The gene calls are TRBV24-1 and TRBJ2-2; a weak D match, TRBD1 (6 bases). Germline values: CDR1 KGHDR, CDR2 SFDVKD. The ends were cut back, 6 bases at V and 1 base at J, with 11 bases in the middle. This CDR3 comprises 15 residues. Here the CDR3 DNA reads TGTGCCACCAGTCCCCCGGACAGGAACACCGGGGAGCTGTTTTTT. Protein sequence: CATSPPDRNTGELFF.

This clonotype has just a few counts. The chain recombines TRBV12-3 or TRBV12-4 with TRBJ2-5, with a tentative D call TRBD2 (5 bases). V lost 1 base and J lost 5, with 17 bases in between. This CDR3 has 16 residues. The CDR3 DNA reads as TGTGCCAGCAGTTTAGGACTATTCCATGGGGAGGAGACCCAGTACTTC. Its protein is CASSLGLFHGEETQYF.

This clonotype was observed a handful of times. The V call is TRBV7-9, the J call TRBJ1-6, with 9 positions matching TRBD1. Germline V gene sequence: CDR1 SEHNR, CDR2 FQNEAQ (reference sequence). This CDR3 contains 14 residues. V shed 6 bases and J 6 bases; nucleotides not matched to a gene: 3. CDR3 DNA: TGTGCCAGCAGGCGGACAGGGGCTAATTCACCCCTCCACTTT. Its protein product is CASRRTGANSPLHF.

The chain has TRBV5-4 and TRBJ2-7, with TRBD1 matching 11 bases. Germline CDR1 reads SGHNT; CDR2 reads YYREEE (reference sequence). CDR3 length: 15 residues. Germline trimming cut 3 bases from V and 7 bases from J; bases unmatched to any gene: 9. This CDR3 reads CASSWAPGQGVEQYV. The CDR3 bases are TGTGCCAGCAGCTGGGCCCCGGGACAGGGGGTGGAGCAGTACGTC.

This clonotype was counted many times. J is TRBJ1-5 and V is TRBV7-9, with 8 positions matching TRBD1. This CDR3 has 18 amino acids. Germline loops: CDR1 SEHNR, CDR2 FQNEAQ (reference sequence). The V segment lost 4 bases and the J segment 1 base; nucleotides outside the gene matches: 12. CDR3 sequence reads: CASSSVPRGQRSNQPQHF. In nucleotides, the CDR3 is TGTGCCAGCAGCTCTGTCCCCAGGGGGCAACGGAGCAATCAGCCCCAGCATTTT.

This rearrangement joins TRBV5-6 to TRBJ2-5, with D perhaps matching TRBD2 (6 bases). CDR1 is SGHDT, CDR2 YYEEEE, per germline. The CDR3 consists of 14 residues. The V gene lost 3 bases and the J gene lost 5 bases, with 14 bases spanning the gap. The CDR3 sequence: CASSSPGLMETQYF. The CDR3 DNA sequence: TGTGCCAGCAGCTCACCGGGACTGATGGAGACCCAGTACTTC.

The gene calls are TRBV24-1 and TRBJ2-3; TRBD2 aligns across 7 bases. Germline V gene sequence: CDR1 KGHDR, CDR2 SFDVKD. Trimming removed 1 base from V and 2 bases from J; junction bases left unmatched: 2. This CDR3 is built from 15 residues. CDR3 region: CATSDFAGDTDTQYF. The CDR3 coding sequence is TGTGCCACCAGTGATTTTGCGGGGGACACAGATACGCAGTATTTT.

This chain links TRBV28 with TRBJ1-1, with a possible D match to TRBD1 (6 bases). Deletions cut 3 bases from V and 10 bases from J, with 18 bases between. Germline V lookup: CDR1 MDHEN, CDR2 SYDVKM. This CDR3 contains 14 residues. For the CDR3, the DNA is TGTGCCAGCAGTTTCGGGGGCAGCTACCAGATAGCTTTCTTT. Encoded protein: CASSFGGSYQIAFF.

This clonotype showed up just a few times. CDR3 amino acids: CASNPETLTGELFF. DNA of the CDR3: TGTGCCAGCAATCCGGAGACACTAACCGGGGAGCTGTTTTTT. The rearrangement uses TRBV2 and TRBJ2-2; D ambiguous. V dropped 7 bases and J dropped 5 bases, with 14 bases sitting between them. Germline-derived CDR1 and CDR2 are SNHLY and FYNNEI. The CDR3 runs 14 residues.

This clonotype has a count of ten or more. The chain combines TRBV7-3 with TRBJ1-2; no firm D call. Trimming took 3 bases from V and 0 from J, leaving 5 bases between them. Germline loops: CDR1 SGHTA, CDR2 FQGTGA. The CDR3 runs to 13 residues. The CDR3 DNA reads as TGTGCCAGCAGCTTGGGGACTAACTATGGCTACACCTTC. Its protein is CASSLGTNYGYTF.

This clonotype was found many times. The V call is TRBV4-2, the J call TRBJ2-1; tentative D call: TRBD2 (6 bases). This CDR3 has 16 residues. Germline CDR1 is LGHNA and CDR2 is YNFKEQ. With 0 bases removed from V and 2 bases from J, the gap between germline ends came to 11 bases. Written as DNA, the CDR3 is TGTGCCAGCAGCCAAGATAGGAGCGGGCCCTACAATGAGCAGTTCTTC. As protein: CASSQDRSGPYNEQFF.

V and J are TRBV4-1 and TRBJ1-1; possibly TRBD1 for D (5 bases). Germline CDR1 and CDR2: MGHRA and YSYEKL. The germline V and J ends were trimmed by 0 bases and 1 base, with 12 bases remaining between them. CDR3 size: 16 residues. The DNA of the CDR3 is TGCGCCAGCAGCCAAGATTTGGGCAGGGAGAACACTGAAGCTTTCTTT. Translating gives CASSQDLGRENTEAFF.

This chain connects TRBV2 to TRBJ2-7; weak D call: TRBD2 (5 bases). This CDR3 comprises 10 residues. Germline assignment: CDR1 SNHLY and CDR2 FYNNEI. Deletions cut 8 bases from V and 6 bases from J, with 8 bases between. The CDR3 here is CASSRGEQYF. The CDR3 DNA reads as TGTGCCAGCTCCCGGGGCGAGCAGTACTTC. Full variable domain (missing parts from reference TRBV2 and TRBJ2-7): EPEVTQTPSHQVTQMGQEVILRCVPISNHLYFYWYRQILGQKVEFLVSFYNNEISEKSEIFDDQFSVERPDGSNFTLKIRSTKLEDSAMYFCASSRGEQYFGPGTRLTVT.

The V and J genes are TRBV6-5 and TRBJ1-2; 7 bases are a match to TRBD1. Per germline, CDR1 MNHEY and CDR2 SVGAGI. V was pared by 0 bases and J by 1 base, with 11 bases of the junction left unmatched. The CDR3 totals 18 residues. The CDR3 nucleotides read TGTGCCAGCAGTTACTCGAGAAGGGGGCTCCTTATTAACTATGGCTACACCTTC. Translation gives CASSYSRRGLLINYGYTF.

The V call is TRBV15, the J call TRBJ1-5; a weak D match, TRBD1 (6 bases). V was cut by 0 bases and J by 7 bases, with 13 bases left in between. Germline loops: CDR1 LNHNV, CDR2 YYDKDF (reference sequence). The CDR3 loop spans 15 amino acids. The CDR3 nucleotides are TGTGCCACCAGCAGAGATGGGGGGCGCGGACAGCCCCAGCATTTT. Its protein product is CATSRDGGRGQPQHF.